The clone carrying this T cell receptor beta chain was observed a handful of times. The sample comes from a study of cytotoxic CD8 clonotypes in ibrutinib-treated CLL. Per germline, CDR1 SGHRS and CDR2 YFSETQ. This CDR3 spans 15 amino acids. Trimming removed 0 bases from V and 1 base from J; junction bases left unmatched: 3. Profiled with immunoSEQ multiplex PCR; TCRdb holds only in-frame clones, not every one. The sample holds tens of thousands of clones, 76% seen once. This TCR was recovered from a human donor with chronic lymphocytic leukemia. This chain joins TRBV5-1 and TRBJ1-2; TRBD1 matches at 7 bases. The sample in question was PBMCs, obtained after 36 months of ibrutinib treatment. CDR3 residues: CASSLDDRVNYGYTF. CDR3 DNA: TGCGCCAGCAGCTTGGACGACAGGGTTAACTATGGCTACACCTTC.